Reported below is one TCR beta chain. Its antigen is still unknown. V was pared by 7 bases and J by 3 bases, with 7 bases between. Germline V gene lookup returns CDR1 SGHRS and CDR2 YFSETQ. This CDR3 region has 12 residues. TCRdb keeps only in-frame clones here, not all; method: immunoSEQ multiplex PCR. This table has tens of thousands of clones, roughly 95% appearing once. The data were obtained in a study of graft-versus-host responses after intestinal transplantation. The overall study: Recipients received multivisceral, liver-intestinal, or isolated intestinal transplants. Anti-thymocyte globulin induction preceded about 3 years of tacrolimus and steroid maintenance in all recipients.

Study-level results: Among recipient marrow samples, GvH clones were found; some appeared first in ileum or blood. Some patients had graft-donor T cell macrochimerism. In their allografts, the ratios of graft-versus-host to host-versus-graft T cell clones were high.

The sample was unstimulated CD8+ T cells sorted from spleen or lymph node cells, taken before transplant. This clonotype originated in a human donor who was the organ donor for an intestinal transplant. The V gene is TRBV5-1, the J gene TRBJ2-2; D uncertain. The CDR3 DNA sequence: TGCGCCAGCGAAGATTACACCGGGGAGCTGTTTTTT. Translated, it gives CASEDYTGELFF.